The 25 T cell receptor beta chains presented below share a single source sample, sequenced in a study of T cell responses to AZD1222 COVID-19 vaccine. Method: immunoSEQ multiplex PCR; TCRdb's copy keeps in-frame clones and lacks some. Seen here are more than 85,000 clones, about 94% observed once, and the top ten hold about 3%. The source was peripheral blood, collected 28 days after the second AZD1222 dose. Every receptor here comes from an adult who received the AZD1222 COVID-19 vaccine.

V gene TRBV6-5 combines with J gene TRBJ1-2; the D gene is possibly TRBD1 (6 bases). CDR1 MNHEY and CDR2 SVGAGI come from the germline V gene. V lost 7 bases, J lost 5 bases, and 8 bases lay in between. CDR3 length equals 11 residues. This CDR3 is CASTQGYGYTF. CDR3 nucleotide sequence: TGTGCCAGCACGCAGGGGTATGGCTACACCTTC.

This rearrangement joins TRBV15 to TRBJ2-5; maybe TRBD1 (6 bases). This CDR3 is built from 16 residues. V was pared by 2 bases and J by 5 bases, with 18 bases between. Looked up from germline, CDR1 is LNHNV and CDR2 is YYDKDF (reference sequence). Here the CDR3 DNA reads TGTGCCACCAGCAGACTTTTCAGGGGAAATACGGAGACCCAGTACTTC. Its protein product is CATSRLFRGNTETQYF.

The chain carries TRBV19 and TRBJ1-2, with D unresolved. The CDR3 has 11 residues. In germline, CDR1 is LNHDA, CDR2 SQIVND (reference sequence). V lost 2 bases, J lost 8 bases, and 6 bases lay in between. As DNA, the CDR3 is TGTGCCAGTAGTATATCACGCGGCTACACCTTC. This codes for CASSISRGYTF.

Only one count was recorded for this clone. The chain is built from TRBV19 and TRBJ1-1; D might be TRBD1 (6 bases). The V gene lost 7 bases and the J gene lost 2 bases, with 26 bases spanning the gap. The V gene's germline CDR1 is LNHDA and CDR2 SQIVND (reference sequence). The CDR3 loop spans 18 amino acids. The CDR3 nucleotides read TGTGCCAGTACCCCCCGAGGCGGCAGGGGACTCCAAAACACTGAAGCTTTCTTT. It specifies CASTPRGGRGLQNTEAFF.

This clone has only one observation. The rearrangement uses TRBV7-9 and TRBJ2-1, with 12 bases fitting TRBD2. The CDR3 sequence is 16 residues long. Germline values: CDR1 SEHNR, CDR2 FQNEAQ (reference sequence). With 5 bases clipped from V and 9 bases from J, the junction kept 11 bases outside the gene matches. CDR3: CASSPHPSGGAVEQFF. DNA for the CDR3: TGTGCCAGCAGCCCGCATCCTAGCGGGGGGGCGGTTGAGCAGTTCTTC.

V and J are TRBV30 and TRBJ1-6, with D uncertain. Trimming took 5 bases from V and 7 from J, leaving 12 bases between them. There are 13 residues in the CDR3. Germline values: CDR1 GTSNPN, CDR2 SVGIG (reference sequence). The CDR3 nucleotides read TGTGCCTGGCTACACACTGGGAATTCACCCCTCCACTTT. This encodes CAWLHTGNSPLHF.

The J gene is TRBJ1-1, the V gene TRBV19; 12 nucleotides line up with TRBD1. Germline V gene data show CDR1 as LNHDA and CDR2 as SQIVND (reference sequence). This CDR3 comprises 16 residues. With 6 bases clipped from V and 5 bases from J, the junction kept 10 bases outside the gene matches. DNA for the CDR3: TGTGCCAGTAGACCAGGGGGACAGGGGGCAATGACTGAAGCTTTCTTT. It is translated as CASRPGGQGAMTEAFF.

The chain is built from TRBV4-1 and TRBJ1-4, with D possibly being TRBD1 (6 bases). The germline V gene has CDR1 MGHRA and CDR2 YSYEKL. The CDR3 is 15 amino acids. The V and J ends lost 2 bases and 4 bases respectively, with 11 bases between them. The CDR3 DNA is TGCGCCAGCAGCCAACTAACAGGGTTTAATGAAAAACTGTTTTTT. Translating it yields CASSQLTGFNEKLFF.

With respect to this clone: The same CDR3 is also encoded by other DNA sequences in this sample. The chain is built from TRBV5-6 and TRBJ1-2, with D unresolved. CDR1 and CDR2 (germline): SGHDT, YYEEEE. This CDR3 is built from 12 residues. V lost 0 bases and J 5 bases, leaving 5 bases between the germline ends. The CDR3 DNA is TGTGCCAGCAGCTTGGCGGGGTATGGCTACACCTTC. It translates to CASSLAGYGYTF. The full variable domain, in which reference TRBV5-6 and TRBJ1-2 provide the parts outside the CDR3, is DAGVTQSPTHLIKTRGQQVTLRCSPKSGHDTVSWYQQALGQGPQFIFQYYEEEERQRGNFPDRFSGHQFPNYSSELNVNALLLGDSALYLCASSLAGYGYTFGSGTRLTVV.

J is TRBJ1-2 and V is TRBV6-5; D is perhaps TRBD1 (6 bases). V was trimmed by 6 bases and J by 7 bases, leaving 12 bases between them. Germline V gene data show CDR1 as MNHEY and CDR2 as SVGAGI. The length of the CDR3 is 12 residues. For the CDR3, the DNA is TGTGCCAGCAGCCAACAGGGTTTTGGCTACACCTTC. Translated, it gives CASSQQGFGYTF.

CDR3 bases: TGTGCCAGTAGTATGAAAATCTTTAGCGGATCTTATTACACCGGGGAGCTGTTTTTT. Amino acid sequence: CASSMKIFSGSYYTGELFF. V is TRBV19 and J is TRBJ2-2; possibly TRBD2 for D (6 bases). The CDR3 extends over 19 amino acids. V was cut by 3 bases and J by 3 bases, with 23 bases left in between. CDR1 LNHDA and CDR2 SQIVND come from the germline V gene (reference sequence). Looking up the rest from reference TRBV19 and TRBJ2-2 gives the full variable domain: DGGITQSPKYLFRKEGQNVTLSCEQNLNHDAMYWYRQDPGQGLRLIYYSQIVNDFQKGDIAEGYSVSREKKESFPLTVTSAQKNPTAFYLCASSMKIFSGSYYTGELFFGEGSRLTVL.

The rearrangement joins TRBV9 to TRBJ2-3, with D possibly matching TRBD2 (6 bases). Germline assignment: CDR1 SGDLS and CDR2 YYNGEE. Trimming stripped 5 bases from V and 2 bases from J, with 12 bases between. The CDR3 is made up of 14 amino acids. The CDR3 nucleotides are TGTGCCAGCAGAAGTGGACTAAACACAGATACGCAGTATTTT. Protein sequence: CASRSGLNTDTQYF.

V and J are TRBV28 and TRBJ2-5; D perhaps matches TRBD2 (7 bases). This CDR3 has 19 residues. Germline V gives CDR1 MDHEN, CDR2 SYDVKM. Trimming removed 3 bases from V and 4 bases from J, with 27 bases in between. The CDR3 DNA reads TGTGCCAGCAGTTTCAGTCTTCATGTCTACGGGGGGCGCCGAGAGACCCAGTACTTC. Translation gives CASSFSLHVYGGRRETQYF.

This chain uses TRBV6-1 with TRBJ1-3, with no clear D. Germline loops: CDR1 MNHNS, CDR2 SASEGT. Trimming cost V 3 bases and J 4 bases, with 10 bases left between them. CDR3 length: 14 residues. The CDR3 sequence: CASSDPISGNTIYF. CDR3 bases: TGTGCCAGCAGTGATCCTATTTCCGGAAACACCATATATTTT.

The J gene is TRBJ2-7, the V gene TRBV6-5, with 7 bases matching TRBD1. J lost 2 bases, V lost 3 bases, and 7 bases had no gene match. This CDR3 region has 15 residues. The germline V gene has CDR1 MNHEY and CDR2 SVGAGI. This CDR3 reads CASSYGPGQAYEQYF. The CDR3 DNA follows: TGTGCCAGCAGTTATGGCCCAGGACAGGCCTACGAGCAGTACTTC.

This clone appeared a few times. The chain recombines TRBV5-6 with TRBJ1-1; D perhaps matches TRBD1 (5 bases). Germline-derived CDR1 and CDR2 are SGHDT and YYEEEE. The length of the CDR3 is 16 residues. V lost 4 bases to trimming and J lost 3 bases, with 19 bases between them. The CDR3 here is CASSPPGPGGDTEAFF. For the CDR3, the DNA is TGTGCCAGCAGCCCACCCGGCCCTGGGGGGGACACTGAAGCTTTCTTT.

The CDR3 sequence is CASTFGLSNEQFF. The CDR3 DNA sequence: TGTGCCAGCACCTTTGGCCTGAGCAATGAGCAGTTCTTC. The chain combines TRBV5-5 with TRBJ2-1; D is unclear. CDR1 and CDR2 (germline): SGHKS, YYEKEE (reference sequence). Trimming cost V 6 bases and J 6 bases, with 13 bases left between them. The CDR3 runs to 13 residues.

This chain uses TRBV5-5 with TRBJ2-1; D gene unclear. The V gene lost 9 bases and the J gene lost 9 bases, with 10 bases spanning the gap. CDR1 and CDR2 (germline): SGHKS, YYEKEE (reference sequence). The CDR3 is made up of 10 amino acids. The CDR3 DNA reads TGTGCCACAGGCCCGGCTGAGCAGTTCTTC. Translated: CATGPAEQFF.

J is TRBJ1-1 and V is TRBV4-1; TRBD1 aligns across 11 bases. Germline CDR1 MGHRA, CDR2 YSYEKL. The length of the CDR3 is 16 residues. Unmatched junction bases numbered 13, after V lost 4 bases and J lost 9 bases. The CDR3: CASSLGQGALFRKAFF. In DNA form, the CDR3 reads TGCGCCAGCAGCCTCGGACAGGGGGCTCTTTTCAGGAAAGCTTTCTTT.

This clone came up once. The rearrangement joins TRBV24-1 to TRBJ2-3; a weak D match, TRBD2 (5 bases). From germline, CDR1 is KGHDR and CDR2 SFDVKD. Trimming took 5 bases from V and 2 from J, leaving 10 bases between them. The CDR3 length is 14 residues. The CDR3 nucleotides read TGTGCCACCAGTGGCGGCGGACTCACAGATACGCAGTATTTT. Its protein product is CATSGGGLTDTQYF.

The chain links TRBV27 to TRBJ1-6; no clear D. The CDR3 runs 12 residues. CDR1 MNHEY and CDR2 SMNVEV come from the germline V gene (reference sequence). Trimming pared 6 bases from V and 2 bases from J, leaving 2 bases between. CDR3 coding DNA: TGTGCCAGCAGCCCCTATAATTCACCCCTCCACTTT. Translation: CASSPYNSPLHF.

This sequence joins TRBV3-1 (or the pseudogene TRBV3-2) and TRBJ2-1, with D perhaps TRBD2 (6 bases). The germline CDR1 and CDR2 sequences are LGHDT and YNNKEL (reference sequence). This CDR3 is built from 13 residues. Trimming pared 8 bases from V and 10 bases from J, leaving 18 bases between. CDR3: CASCGTAYGEQFF. Here the CDR3 DNA reads TGTGCCAGCTGCGGGACGGCCTATGGCGAGCAGTTCTTC.

The chain joins TRBV5-1 to TRBJ2-3, with D possibly called TRBD1 or TRBD2 (5 bases each). Germline CDR1 is SGHRS and CDR2 is YFSETQ. V was clipped by 9 bases and J by 0 bases, with 11 bases between them. The CDR3 runs 13 residues. In nucleotides, the CDR3 is TGCGCCACCACTGAGGGGAGCACAGATACGCAGTATTTT. Amino acids: CATTEGSTDTQYF.

This sequence joins TRBV18 and TRBJ2-7, with TRBD1 as a possible D gene (6 bases). Germline CDR1 KGHSH, CDR2 LQKENI. The CDR3 length is 13 residues. Trimming removed 2 bases from V and 3 bases from J, with 8 bases in between. The CDR3 reads CASSPGQIYEQYF. The CDR3 DNA reads as TGTGCCAGCTCACCAGGACAGATCTACGAGCAGTACTTC.

This chain connects TRBV11-2 to TRBJ1-1, with TRBD1 matching 9 bases. Germline V gene data show CDR1 as SGHAT and CDR2 as FQNNGV. Losses at the gene ends were 10 bases for V and 6 bases for J; bases not matched to a gene: 3. The CDR3 is 11 amino acids. CDR3 region: CATYRGPEAFF. For the CDR3, the DNA is TGTGCCACCTACAGGGGGCCTGAAGCTTTCTTT.